The T cell receptor beta chain under discussion was sequenced for a study of regulatory T cells in long-lasting Graves disease. General study findings and limits: Patients whose Graves' disease persisted exhibited lower TCR diversity than those newly diagnosed.

Relying on iRepertoire HTBI primers and Arm-PCR of CDR3 regions, the team built TCR beta libraries. A single record per CDR3 protein comes from TCRdb applying MiXCR to the multiplex PCR reads. The sample has approximately 470,000 distinct CDR3 sequences, around 15% seen once. Documented time point: newly diagnosed GD, antithyroid drugs for less than 3 months. RNA isolated from PBMCs was used to make the TCR library. The patients were drawn from one endocrinology department in Xi'an, China. V was trimmed by 6 bases and J by 2 bases, leaving 6 bases between them. Germline-derived CDR1 and CDR2 are KGHDR and SFDVKD. CDR3 length equals 12 residues. In its sample, this clonotype was seen a few times. Its antigen is currently unknown. Another study also made use of these data, one on T cells in Graves' hyperthyroidism and ophthalmopathy. Per that paper: Pregnant or lactating patients were excluded, as were those with uncontrolled infection or other autoimmune disease.

This sequence originates from a man aged 35 to 55 with Graves disease. The specimen comprised peripheral blood mononuclear cells (PBMCs), sampled at new diagnosis, from a patient treated with antithyroid drugs. The chain couples TRBV24-1 to TRBJ1-1; D unresolved. This CDR3 is CATSWANTEAFF. CDR3 bases: TGTGCCACCAGTTGGGCCAACACTGAAGCTTTCTTT.